One T cell receptor beta chain is described in this entry. What it recognizes is unknown. The data are from a study of cytomegalovirus exposure and HLA in healthy donors. Researchers ran the PCR with 60 Vbeta and 13 Jbeta primers. TCRdb's table, derived via immunoSEQ multiplex PCR, lists solely in-frame clones and lacks some. The sample carries under 200,000 clones, about 75% recorded once. Germline trimming cut 6 bases from V and 2 bases from J; bases unmatched to any gene: 4. The CDR3 spans 15 residues. Germline CDR1 is MNHEY and CDR2 is SMNVEV (reference sequence). General study points: Common viral pathogens seemed to be connected with several of the most significant clusters, according to a later analysis.

The sample comprised PBMCs. This chain links TRBV27 with TRBJ1-3; TRBD1 matches at 10 bases. The TCR originated in a woman aged 40 to 49 in good health and CMV-seropositive. CDR3 in amino acids: CASRGQGLAGNTIYF. In DNA form, the CDR3 reads TGTGCCAGCAGGGGACAGGGGCTTGCTGGAAACACCATATATTTT.